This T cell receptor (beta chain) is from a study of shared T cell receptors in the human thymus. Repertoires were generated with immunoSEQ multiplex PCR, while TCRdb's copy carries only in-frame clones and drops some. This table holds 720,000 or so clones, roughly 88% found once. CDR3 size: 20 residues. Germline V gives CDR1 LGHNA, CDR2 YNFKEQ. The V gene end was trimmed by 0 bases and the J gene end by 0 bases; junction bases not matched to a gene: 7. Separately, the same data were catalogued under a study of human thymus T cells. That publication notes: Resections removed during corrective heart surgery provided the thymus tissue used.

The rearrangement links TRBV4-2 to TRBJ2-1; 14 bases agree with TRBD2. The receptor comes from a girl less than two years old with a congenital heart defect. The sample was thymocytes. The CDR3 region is CASSQEVGLAGDSSYNEQFF. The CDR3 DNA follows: TGTGCCAGCAGCCAAGAGGTGGGACTAGCGGGGGATAGCTCCTACAATGAGCAGTTCTTC.